Presented here are 24 T cell receptor beta chains from one specimen sequenced in a study of immune heterogeneity within non-small cell lung tumors. Bulk tumor genomic DNA, about 600 ng per sample, was used as template. Multiple widely separated biopsies were taken from each primary tumor at surgery. The cohort was untreated, with newly diagnosed non-small cell lung cancer undergoing curative surgery. TCR beta CDR3 was amplified by multiplex PCR using 32 V and 13 J primers. TCRdb itself ran the multiplex PCR reads through MiXCR, one entry per CDR3 protein. The sample shows 30,000 to 40,000 distinct CDR3 sequences, 25% to 30% of them seen only once. Sequencing used lung tumor tissue. The receptors shown here come from a man aged 40-49 years with non-small cell lung cancer.

In its sample, this clonotype was seen many times. This chain uses TRBV30 with TRBJ2-3, with 11 nucleotides matching TRBD1. The CDR3 has 13 amino acids. The germline V gene has CDR1 GTSNPN and CDR2 SVGIG (reference sequence). V was pared by 7 bases and J by 3 bases, with 3 bases of the junction left unmatched. The CDR3 region is CASDRGLTDTQYF. The CDR3 region has the DNA TGTGCCTCGGACAGGGGGCTAACAGATACGCAGTATTTT.

This clonotype was observed a handful of times. This rearrangement joins TRBV20-1 to TRBJ2-1, with 9 bases aligning to TRBD2. There are 16 residues in the CDR3. V dropped 3 bases and J dropped 8; count of bases not matched to a gene: 14. The germline V gene encodes CDR1 DFQATT and CDR2 SNEGSKA (reference sequence). As DNA, the CDR3 is TGCAGTGCTAGTTTCGGGTCTAGCGGGATGGGGGATGAGCAGTTCTTC. The encoded protein is CSASFGSSGMGDEQFF.

This clonotype was detected only a few times. V is TRBV9 and J is TRBJ1-1, with D uncertain. Trimming left V 4 bases short and J 0 bases short, with 10 bases between. The germline CDR1 and CDR2 sequences are SGDLS and YYNGEE. The CDR3 extends over 14 amino acids. The CDR3 region has the DNA TGTGCCAGCAGCACGGACGGACTGAACACTGAAGCTTTCTTT. Residues: CASSTDGLNTEAFF.

This clonotype was counted ten times or more. The gene calls are TRBV19 and TRBJ2-1; 13 bases match TRBD2. Per germline, CDR1 LNHDA and CDR2 SQIVND (reference sequence). The CDR3 runs to 17 residues. V shed 3 bases, J shed 0 bases, and the junction held 2 bases outside the gene matches. CDR3 sequence: CASSMGLAGSSYNEQFF. DNA for the CDR3: TGTGCCAGTAGTATGGGACTAGCGGGGTCCTCCTACAATGAGCAGTTCTTC.

Concerning this clonotype: This may stem from a read error, because a much larger clone lies one nucleotide away. The chain recombines TRBV6-1 with TRBJ1-5; tentative D call: TRBD1 (6 bases). Deletions cut 8 bases from V and 7 bases from J, with 24 bases between. The CDR3 spans 16 residues. Germline CDR1 is MNHNS and CDR2 is SASEGT. The CDR3 nucleotides are TGTGCCAGCGGGGCAGGGGAAACCCTGGGTGGCCAGCCCCAGCATTTT. Translation gives CASGAGETLGGQPQHF.

The genes are TRBV20-1 and TRBJ2-5, with 11 bases that match TRBD1. The V and J ends lost 6 bases and 7 bases, in that order; junction bases with no gene match: 7. The CDR3 runs to 13 residues. The V gene's germline CDR1 is DFQATT and CDR2 SNEGSKA (reference sequence). The CDR3 is CSARTGGEGTQYF. The CDR3 region has the DNA TGCAGTGCAAGGACAGGGGGCGAGGGGACCCAGTACTTC.

This clonotype was counted ten times or more. The chain has TRBV20-1 and TRBJ2-7; D gene ambiguous. V was trimmed by 3 bases and J by 5 bases, leaving 17 bases between them. The CDR3 contains 14 residues. Per germline, CDR1 DFQATT and CDR2 SNEGSKA (reference sequence). CDR3 protein: CSARKDAIGDEQYF. The CDR3 DNA reads as TGCAGTGCTAGGAAGGACGCCATTGGGGACGAGCAGTACTTC.

On this clonotype itself: Being one base from a much bigger clone, this may be a read error. This chain uses TRBV7-2 with TRBJ2-7, with TRBD1 as a possible D gene (5 bases). The CDR3 contains 15 residues. Germline loops: CDR1 SGHTA, CDR2 FQGNSA. Trimming cost V 5 bases and J 0 bases, with 14 bases left between them. CDR3 coding DNA: TGTGCCAGCAGCCACGACTGGGGCAGCTCCTACGAGCAGTACTTC. It translates to CASSHDWGSSYEQYF. The full variable domain, its missing parts supplied by reference TRBV7-2 and TRBJ2-7, is GAGVSQSPSNKVTEKGKDVELRCDPISGHTALYWYRQSLGQGLEFLIYFQGNSAPDKSGLPSDRFSAERTGGSVSTLTIQRTQQEDSAVYLCASSHDWGSSYEQYFGPGTRLTVT.

There are many counts of this clonotype. The chain has TRBV9 and TRBJ1-2, with D hard to call. V was shortened by 4 bases and J by 7 bases, with 11 bases between the two germline ends. This CDR3 region has 12 residues. Germline CDR1 reads SGDLS; CDR2 reads YYNGEE. The DNA of the CDR3 is TGTGCCAGCAGCAGAAGAGAAGCTGGCTACACCTTC. Translation gives CASSRREAGYTF.

This clonotype was seen ten or more times. The chain couples TRBV3-1 to TRBJ1-2; 7 nucleotides line up with TRBD1. Per the germline V gene, CDR1 is LGHDT and CDR2 is YNNKEL (reference sequence). The CDR3 covers 16 residues. V lost 5 bases, J lost 4 bases, and 13 bases stayed unmatched. Here the CDR3 reads CASSGRPGGTAYGYTF. CDR3 coding DNA: TGTGCCAGCAGCGGCCGACCAGGGGGGACAGCCTATGGCTACACCTTC.

There are a few counts of this clonotype. The chain is built from TRBV11-2 and TRBJ2-1, with D possibly matching TRBD2 (6 bases). The V gene lost 5 bases and the J gene lost 8 bases, with 10 bases spanning the gap. Germline CDR1 and CDR2: SGHAT and FQNNGV. The CDR3 is 12 residues long. CDR3 loop: CASSADYHEQFF. The CDR3 nucleotides are TGTGCCAGCAGCGCGGACTATCATGAGCAGTTCTTC.

This clonotype was recorded only once. The genes are TRBV5-1 and TRBJ2-6; D ambiguous. V was pared by 0 bases and J by 4 bases, with 17 bases between. The CDR3 extends over 18 amino acids. CDR1 is SGHRS, CDR2 YFSETQ, per germline. CDR3 sequence: CASSLAGLTVGGANVLTF. In DNA form, the CDR3 reads TGCGCCAGCAGCTTGGCCGGTCTCACGGTAGGGGGGGCCAACGTCCTGACTTTC.

On this clonotype: A much larger clone lies one base from this, so it may be a read error. Likely a read error: the CDR3 ends without its conserved phenylalanine or tryptophan. The chain joins TRBV2 to TRBJ2-7, with D unresolved. Trimming took off 2 bases at V and 7 bases at J, with 3 bases between the two ends. The CDR3 has 10 amino acids. Germline V gives CDR1 SNHLY, CDR2 FYNNEI. The CDR3 DNA follows: TGTGCCAGCAGTGAACTTGAGCAGTACTTA. This encodes CASSELEQYL.

This clonotype was seen repeatedly, ten times or more. This chain joins TRBV28 and TRBJ2-1; D is possibly TRBD1 (6 bases). The ends were cut back, 6 bases at V and 3 bases at J, with 12 bases in the middle. CDR1 and CDR2 from the germline V gene are MDHEN and SYDVKM. There are 14 residues in the CDR3. DNA for the CDR3: TGTGCCAGCAGCCCCGGACAGAGCTACAATGAGCAGTTCTTC. This translates into CASSPGQSYNEQFF.

This clonotype was counted many times. The CDR3 sequence is CASSYGQGRGGSNQPQHF. The CDR3 DNA sequence: TGTGCCAGCAGTTACGGACAGGGTAGGGGAGGGAGCAATCAGCCCCAGCATTTT. The chain combines TRBV6-6 with TRBJ1-5; 8 bases line up with TRBD1. V trimming: 2 bases; J trimming: 1 base; junction bases outside the gene matches: 10. CDR1 and CDR2 from the germline V gene are MNHNY and SVGAGI (reference sequence). The CDR3 is made up of 18 amino acids.

This clonotype has ten or more counts. The rearrangement joins TRBV19 to TRBJ1-5, with a tentative D call TRBD1 (5 bases). The V end lost 3 bases, the J end lost 2 bases, and 14 bases lay between the germline ends. Per the germline V gene, CDR1 is LNHDA and CDR2 is SQIVND (reference sequence). The CDR3 extends over 16 amino acids. The CDR3 loop reads CASSMVVQGGNQPQHF. CDR3 bases: TGTGCCAGTAGTATGGTTGTGCAGGGAGGCAATCAGCCCCAGCATTTT. Supplemented by reference TRBV19 and TRBJ1-5, the full variable domain reads DGGITQSPKYLFRKEGQNVTLSCEQNLNHDAMYWYRQDPGQGLRLIYYSQIVNDFQKGDIAEGYSVSREKKESFPLTVTSAQKNPTAFYLCASSMVVQGGNQPQHFGDGTRLSIL.

Concerning this clonotype itself: Being one base from a much bigger clone, this may be a read error. The chain is built from TRBV12-3 or TRBV12-4 and TRBJ1-5; 12 positions match TRBD1. CDR3 length: 17 amino acids. J lost 5 bases, V lost 6 bases, and 11 bases had no gene match. The CDR3 region is CASRVWGQGAKDQPQHF. As DNA, the CDR3 is TGTGCCAGCAGAGTTTGGGGACAGGGGGCGAAGGATCAGCCCCAGCATTTT.

The chain joins TRBV6-1 to TRBJ2-4, with D perhaps being TRBD1 or TRBD2 (5 bases each). The V and J ends lost 5 bases and 7 bases respectively, with 15 bases between them. In germline, CDR1 is MNHNS, CDR2 SASEGT. This CDR3 spans 14 amino acids. The CDR3 nucleotides are TGTGCCAGCAGTCGACCGGGACCCGCTAACATTCAGTACTTC. The encoded protein is CASSRPGPANIQYF.

Concerning this clonotype: A much larger clonotype is one base distant, so this may be a read error. The chain uses TRBV7-9 and TRBJ2-7; 10 bases match TRBD1. The V gene's germline CDR1 is SEHNR and CDR2 FQNEAQ (reference sequence). The CDR3 has 15 amino acids. Here the CDR3 DNA reads TGTGCCAGCAGCCCCAGGGACAGGGGTGGCTACGAGCATTACTTC. Residues: CASSPRDRGGYEHYF.

This clonotype was seen repeatedly, ten times or more. This chain uses TRBV27 with TRBJ1-5; 9 positions agree with TRBD1. The CDR3 has 16 residues. Germline assignment: CDR1 MNHEY and CDR2 SMNVEV (reference sequence). V lost 2 bases, J lost 4 bases, and 6 bases stayed unmatched. The CDR3, as DNA: TGTGCCAGCAGTTTAGAGGACAGGGGAACAAATCAGCCCCAGCATTTT. As protein: CASSLEDRGTNQPQHF.

The J gene is TRBJ2-7, the V gene TRBV15; 8 positions match TRBD1. The J segment lost 6 bases and the V segment lost 0 bases, leaving 7 bases of the junction unmatched. The CDR3 spans 15 residues. Germline CDR1 is LNHNV and CDR2 is YYDKDF (reference sequence). The CDR3 protein is CATSREGETGVEQYF. CDR3 in DNA: TGTGCCACCAGCAGAGAGGGGGAGACAGGGGTCGAGCAGTACTTC.

V usage is TRBV18 and J usage is TRBJ2-7; D tentatively reads TRBD1 or TRBD2 (5 bases each). CDR3 size: 14 residues. CDR1 is KGHSH and CDR2 is LQKENI in the germline V gene. Trimming took 0 bases from V and 6 from J, leaving 12 bases between them. The CDR3 DNA sequence: TGTGCCAGCTCACCACCCGGGGCCACAGGCGAGCAGTACTTC. Encoded protein: CASSPPGATGEQYF.

The J gene is TRBJ2-6, the V gene TRBV29-1, with D maybe TRBD2 (5 bases). Looked up from germline, CDR1 is SQVTM and CDR2 is ANQGSEA. The CDR3 is 15 residues long. V gave up 4 bases and J gave up 0 bases, with 10 bases separating them. The CDR3 DNA is TGCAGCGTTGGGGAGAGAGACTCTGGGGCCAACGTCCTGACTTTC. Residues: CSVGERDSGANVLTF.

This clonotype was seen repeatedly, ten times or more. The chain carries TRBV19 and TRBJ1-3; no clear D. V was trimmed by 0 bases and J by 0 bases, leaving 12 bases between them. CDR3 length: 17 residues. Germline CDR1 is LNHDA and CDR2 is SQIVND (reference sequence). DNA of the CDR3: TGTGCCAGTAGTATAGATCTGAGGTCCGTCTCTGGAAACACCATATATTTT. Protein product: CASSIDLRSVSGNTIYF.